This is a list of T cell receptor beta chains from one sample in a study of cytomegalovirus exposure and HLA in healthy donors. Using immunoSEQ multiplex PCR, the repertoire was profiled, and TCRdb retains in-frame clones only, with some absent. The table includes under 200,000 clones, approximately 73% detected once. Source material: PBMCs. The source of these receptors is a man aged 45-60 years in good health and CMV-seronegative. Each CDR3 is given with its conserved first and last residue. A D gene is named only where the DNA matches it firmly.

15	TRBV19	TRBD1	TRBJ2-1	CASRDRGGSYNEQFF
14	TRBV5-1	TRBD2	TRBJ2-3	CASSAGGASDTQYF
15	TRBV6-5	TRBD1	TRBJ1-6	CASSKGATRNSPLHF
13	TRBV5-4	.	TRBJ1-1	CASSAGLNTEAFF
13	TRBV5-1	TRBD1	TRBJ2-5	CASSLPGGETQYF
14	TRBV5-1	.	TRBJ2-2	CASSPGPNTGELFF
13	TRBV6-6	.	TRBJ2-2	CASITAGAGELFF
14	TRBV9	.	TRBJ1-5	CASSGDSVQQPQHF
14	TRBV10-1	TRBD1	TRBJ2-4	CASSDTGAENIQYF
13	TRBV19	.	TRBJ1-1	CASSIDTTTEAFF
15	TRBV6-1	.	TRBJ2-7	CASSEGGFASYEQYF
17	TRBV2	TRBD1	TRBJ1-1	CASSEGYGGGVHTEAFF
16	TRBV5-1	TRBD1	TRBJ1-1	CASSLGPGGSGTEAFF
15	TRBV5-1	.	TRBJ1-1	CASSLAPGVGTEAFF
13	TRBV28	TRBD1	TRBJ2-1	CASSWTGHNEQFF
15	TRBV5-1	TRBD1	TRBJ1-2	CASSFGDRGGYGYTF
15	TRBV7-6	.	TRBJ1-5	CASSLGAGDNQPQHF
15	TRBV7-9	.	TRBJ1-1	CASSLYAISSVEAFF
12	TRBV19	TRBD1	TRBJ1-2	CAAATGVYGYTF
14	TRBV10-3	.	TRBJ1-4	CATRDEGGKEKLFF
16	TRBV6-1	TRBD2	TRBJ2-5	CASSEGGGHWEETQYF
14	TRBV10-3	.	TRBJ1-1	CAISPDSSDTEAFF
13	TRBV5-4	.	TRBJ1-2	CASSNTANYGYTF
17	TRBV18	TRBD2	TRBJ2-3	CASSPPGGLAGGDTQYF
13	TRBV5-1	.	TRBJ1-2	CASSLQVDYGYTF
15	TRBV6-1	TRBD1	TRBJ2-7	CASSAQSGTGGEQYF
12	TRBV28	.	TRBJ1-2	CASSAGNYGYTF
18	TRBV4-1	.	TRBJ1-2	CASSHPLGTSTKREGYTF
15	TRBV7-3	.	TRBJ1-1	CASSLLQARNTEAFF
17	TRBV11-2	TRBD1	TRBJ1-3	CASSAGQGAPGGNTIYF